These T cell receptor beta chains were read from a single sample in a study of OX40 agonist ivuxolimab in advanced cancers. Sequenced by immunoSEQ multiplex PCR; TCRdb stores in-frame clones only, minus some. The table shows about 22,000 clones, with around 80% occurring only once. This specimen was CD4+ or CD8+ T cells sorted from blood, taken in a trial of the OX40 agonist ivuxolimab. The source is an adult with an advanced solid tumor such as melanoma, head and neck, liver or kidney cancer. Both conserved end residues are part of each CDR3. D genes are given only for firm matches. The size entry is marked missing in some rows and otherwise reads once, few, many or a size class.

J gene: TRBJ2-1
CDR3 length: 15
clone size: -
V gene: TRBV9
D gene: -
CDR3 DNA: TGTGCCAGCAGCGTAGAGGGATTCCCCTACAATGAGCAGTTCTTC
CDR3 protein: CASSVEGFPYNEQFF

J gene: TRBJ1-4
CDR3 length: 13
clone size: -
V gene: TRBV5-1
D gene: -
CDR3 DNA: TGCGCCAGCAGCTTCCAGGGGAATGAAAAACTGTTTTTT
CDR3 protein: CASSFQGNEKLFF

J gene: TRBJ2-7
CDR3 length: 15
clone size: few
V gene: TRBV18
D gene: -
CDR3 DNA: TGTGCCAGCTCACCAGGAACTCTCCTTCGGGACGAGCAGTACTTC
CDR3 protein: CASSPGTLLRDEQYF

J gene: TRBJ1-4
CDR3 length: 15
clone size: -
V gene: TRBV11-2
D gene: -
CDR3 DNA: TGTGCCAGCAGCTTAGATTGGGCGGCTAATGAAAAACTGTTTTTT
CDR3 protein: CASSLDWAANEKLFF

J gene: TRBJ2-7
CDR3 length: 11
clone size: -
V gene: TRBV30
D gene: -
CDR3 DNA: TGTGCCTGGAGTCAGAACTACGAGCAGTACTTC
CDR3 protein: CAWSQNYEQYF

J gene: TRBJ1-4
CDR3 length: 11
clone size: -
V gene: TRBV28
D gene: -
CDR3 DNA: TGTGCCAGCAGTTTAAGGTTAAAACTGTTTTTT
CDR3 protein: CASSLRLKLFF

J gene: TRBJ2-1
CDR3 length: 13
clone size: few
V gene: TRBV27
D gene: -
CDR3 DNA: TGTGCCAGCAGAAGGACGGACTACAATGAGCAGTTCTTC
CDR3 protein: CASRRTDYNEQFF

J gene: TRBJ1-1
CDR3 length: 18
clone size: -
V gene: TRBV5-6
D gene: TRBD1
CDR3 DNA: TGTGCCAGCAGCGGGCTTTCGACAGGGTTCACTTCGAACACTGAAGCTTTCTTT
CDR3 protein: CASSGLSTGFTSNTEAFF

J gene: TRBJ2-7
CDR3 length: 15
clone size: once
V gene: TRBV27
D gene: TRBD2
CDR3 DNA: TGTGCCAGCACACCACTAGCGGGACCTCCCTACGAGCAGTACTTC
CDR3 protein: CASTPLAGPPYEQYF

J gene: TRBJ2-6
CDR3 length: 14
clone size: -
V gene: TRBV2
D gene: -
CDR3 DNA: TGTGCCAGCAGTGACCCCTCTGGGGCCAACGTCCTGACTTTC
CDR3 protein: CASSDPSGANVLTF

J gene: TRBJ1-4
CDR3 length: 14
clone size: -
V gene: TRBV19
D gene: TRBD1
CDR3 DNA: TGTGCCAGTAGTAGGACAGGGGATAATGAAAAACTGTTTTTT
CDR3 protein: CASSRTGDNEKLFF

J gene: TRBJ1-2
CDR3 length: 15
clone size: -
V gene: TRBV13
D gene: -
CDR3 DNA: TGTGCCAGCAGCTTTGACTCCTCCGCCAACTATGGCTACACCTTC
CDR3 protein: CASSFDSSANYGYTF

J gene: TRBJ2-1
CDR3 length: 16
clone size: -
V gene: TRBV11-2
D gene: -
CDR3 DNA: TGTGCCAGCAGCTATTATAAGGGAAGCGGCTACAATGAGCAGTTCTTC
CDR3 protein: CASSYYKGSGYNEQFF

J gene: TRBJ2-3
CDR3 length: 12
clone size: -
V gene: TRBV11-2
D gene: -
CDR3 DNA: TGTGCCAGCAGCTTAGGCGGAGATACGCAGTATTTT
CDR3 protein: CASSLGGDTQYF

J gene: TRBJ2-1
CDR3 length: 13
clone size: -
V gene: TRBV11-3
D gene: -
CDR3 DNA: TGTGCCAGCAGCCAAGATTACAGGGATGAGCAGTTCTTC
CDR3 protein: CASSQDYRDEQFF

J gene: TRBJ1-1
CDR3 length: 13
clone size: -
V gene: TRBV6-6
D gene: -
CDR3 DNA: TGTGCCAGCAGTTACCAGGGGAACTCTGAAGCTTTCTTT
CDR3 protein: CASSYQGNSEAFF

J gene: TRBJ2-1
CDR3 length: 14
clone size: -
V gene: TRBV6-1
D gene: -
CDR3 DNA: TGTGCCAGCAGTGACAGGGCGACGAACAATGAGCAGTTCTTC
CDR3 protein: CASSDRATNNEQFF

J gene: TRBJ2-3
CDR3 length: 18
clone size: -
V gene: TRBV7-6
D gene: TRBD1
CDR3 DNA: TGTGCCAGCAGCCACCGGGACAGGGGGGGGACTGGCACAGATACGCAGTATTTT
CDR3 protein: CASSHRDRGGTGTDTQYF

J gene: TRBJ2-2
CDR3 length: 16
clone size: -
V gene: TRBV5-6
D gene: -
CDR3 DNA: TGTGCCAGCAGCTTAGACGGGACGGGGAACACCGGGGAGCTGTTTTTT
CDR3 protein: CASSLDGTGNTGELFF

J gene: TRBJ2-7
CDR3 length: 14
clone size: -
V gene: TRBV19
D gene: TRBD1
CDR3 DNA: TGTGCCAGTAGCCCCGGGACAGCAACCTACGAGCAGTACTTC
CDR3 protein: CASSPGTATYEQYF

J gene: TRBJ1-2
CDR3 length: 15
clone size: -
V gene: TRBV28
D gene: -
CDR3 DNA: TGTGCCAGCAGTTTGGTGACCCTTCAAGAGGATGGCTACACCTTC
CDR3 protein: CASSLVTLQEDGYTF

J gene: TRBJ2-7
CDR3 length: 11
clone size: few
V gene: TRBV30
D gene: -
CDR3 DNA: TGTGCCTGGAGTACAGGGTACGAGCAGTACTTC
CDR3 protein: CAWSTGYEQYF

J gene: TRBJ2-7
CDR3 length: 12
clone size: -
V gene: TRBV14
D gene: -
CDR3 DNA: TGTGCCAGCAGCCAAGGCAGGGCCGAGCAGTACTTC
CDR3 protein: CASSQGRAEQYF

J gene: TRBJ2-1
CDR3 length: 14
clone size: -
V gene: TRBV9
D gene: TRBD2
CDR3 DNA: TGTGCCAGCAGCGTAGCTACCGGGGGGGGTGAGCAGTTCTTC
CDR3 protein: CASSVATGGGEQFF

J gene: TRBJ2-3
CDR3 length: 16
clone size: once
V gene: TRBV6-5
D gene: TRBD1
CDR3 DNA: TGTGCCAGCAGTTACCTGGGGACAGGGGACACAGATACGCAGTATTTT
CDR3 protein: CASSYLGTGDTDTQYF

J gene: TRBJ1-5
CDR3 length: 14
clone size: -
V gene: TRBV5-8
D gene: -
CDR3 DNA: TGTGCCAGCAGCTTGACAGGGAGAAATCAGCCCCAGCATTTT
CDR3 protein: CASSLTGRNQPQHF

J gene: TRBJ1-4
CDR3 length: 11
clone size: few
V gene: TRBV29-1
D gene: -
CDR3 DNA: TGCAGCGCCCGGGCTAATGAAAAACTGTTTTTT
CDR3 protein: CSARANEKLFF

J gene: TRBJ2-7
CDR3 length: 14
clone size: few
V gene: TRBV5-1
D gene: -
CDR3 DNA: TGCGCCAGCAGCTTGGTTGTACAGCCATACGAGCAGTACTTC
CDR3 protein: CASSLVVQPYEQYF

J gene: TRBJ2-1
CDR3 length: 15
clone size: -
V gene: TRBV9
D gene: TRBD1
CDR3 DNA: TGTGCCAGCAGCGTAGTAGGGGGCCGCTACAATGAGCAGTTCTTC
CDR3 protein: CASSVVGGRYNEQFF

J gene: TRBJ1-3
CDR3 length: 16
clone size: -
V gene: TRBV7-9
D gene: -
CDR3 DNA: TGTGCCAGCAGCTGGACAGCCCTGGGGGCTGGAAACACCATATATTTT
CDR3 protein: CASSWTALGAGNTIYF

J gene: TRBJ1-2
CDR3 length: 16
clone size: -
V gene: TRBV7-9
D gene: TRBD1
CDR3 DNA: TGTGCCAGCGCAAGCGAAAACAGGGGGCGTTCTGGCGGCTACACCTTC
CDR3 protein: CASASENRGRSGGYTF

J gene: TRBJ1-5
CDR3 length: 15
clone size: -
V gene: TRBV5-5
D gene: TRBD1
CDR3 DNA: TGTGCCAGCAGCTTGGCAGGGGGCAGCAATCAGCCCCAGCATTTT
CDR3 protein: CASSLAGGSNQPQHF

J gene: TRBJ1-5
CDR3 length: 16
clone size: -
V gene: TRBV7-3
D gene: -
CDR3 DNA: TGTGCCAGCAGCTTAACGAACAGGTATAGCAATCAGCCCCAGCATTTT
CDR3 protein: CASSLTNRYSNQPQHF

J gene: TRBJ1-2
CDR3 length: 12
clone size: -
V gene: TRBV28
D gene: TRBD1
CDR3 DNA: TGTGCCAGCAGTTACAGGGGGTATGGCTACACCTTC
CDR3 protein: CASSYRGYGYTF

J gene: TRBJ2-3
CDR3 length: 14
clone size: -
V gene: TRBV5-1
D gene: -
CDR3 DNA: TGCGCCAGCAGCTTGGTACAGGGAGGAGGTACGCAGTATTTT
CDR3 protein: CASSLVQGGGTQYF

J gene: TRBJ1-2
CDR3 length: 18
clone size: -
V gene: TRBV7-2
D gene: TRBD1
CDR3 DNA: TGTGCCAGCAGCTTAAGAACAGGGGGTTGGATGGCTAACTATGGCTACACCTTC
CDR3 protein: CASSLRTGGWMANYGYTF

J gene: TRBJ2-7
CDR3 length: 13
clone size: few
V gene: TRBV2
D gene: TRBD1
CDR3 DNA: TGTGCCAGCAGGACAGGGGGGGTCTACGAGCAGTACTTC
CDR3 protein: CASRTGGVYEQYF

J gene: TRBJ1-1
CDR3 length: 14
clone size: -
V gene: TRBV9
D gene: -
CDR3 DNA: TGTGCCAGCAGCGTAGAGGAGGGGACCACTGAAGCTTTCTTT
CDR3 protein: CASSVEEGTTEAFF

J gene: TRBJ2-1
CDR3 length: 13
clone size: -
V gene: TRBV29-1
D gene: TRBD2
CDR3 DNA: TGCAGCGTAGCTAGCGGGAGTCACAATGAGCAGTTCTTC
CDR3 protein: CSVASGSHNEQFF

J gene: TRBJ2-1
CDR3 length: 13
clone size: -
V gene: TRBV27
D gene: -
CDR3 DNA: TGTGCCAGCAGTTCGGTCAATAACAATGAGCAGTTCTTC
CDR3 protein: CASSSVNNNEQFF

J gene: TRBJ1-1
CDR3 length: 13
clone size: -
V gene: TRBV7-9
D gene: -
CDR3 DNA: TGTGCCAGCAGCCCTGGACTAACCACTGAAGCTTTCTTT
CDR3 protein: CASSPGLTTEAFF

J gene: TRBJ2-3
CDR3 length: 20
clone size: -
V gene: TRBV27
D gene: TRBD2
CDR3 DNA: TGTGCCAGCAGTTTAAGGGGACTAGCGGGAGAGGGGAGGGACACAGATACGCAGTATTTT
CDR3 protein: CASSLRGLAGEGRDTDTQYF

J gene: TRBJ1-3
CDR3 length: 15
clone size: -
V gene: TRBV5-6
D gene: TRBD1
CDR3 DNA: TGTGCCAGCAGCAGACAGGGTGGCTCTGGAAACACCATATATTTT
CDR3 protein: CASSRQGGSGNTIYF

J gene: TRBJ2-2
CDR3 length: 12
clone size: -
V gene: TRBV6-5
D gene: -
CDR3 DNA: TGTGCCAGCAGACACTACACCGGGGAGCTGTTTTTT
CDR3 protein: CASRHYTGELFF

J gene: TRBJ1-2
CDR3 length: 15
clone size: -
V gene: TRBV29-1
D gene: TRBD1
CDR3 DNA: TGCAGCGTTGAACCACCGGGACAGGGGGCGAGGGGCTACACCTTC
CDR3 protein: CSVEPPGQGARGYTF

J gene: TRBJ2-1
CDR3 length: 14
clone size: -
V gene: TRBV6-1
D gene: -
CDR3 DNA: TGTGCCAGCAGTGAATTGAGAGGCTACAATGAGCAGTTCTTC
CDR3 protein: CASSELRGYNEQFF

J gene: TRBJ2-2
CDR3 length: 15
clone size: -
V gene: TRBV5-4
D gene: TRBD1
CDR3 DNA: TGTGCCAGCAGCCACTTGACAGGGGACCCCGGGGAGCTGTTTTTT
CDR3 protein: CASSHLTGDPGELFF

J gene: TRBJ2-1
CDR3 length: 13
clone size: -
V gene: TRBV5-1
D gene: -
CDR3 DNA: TGCGCCAGCAGCTTGGTACTCTCCTCGGAGCAGTTCTTC
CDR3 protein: CASSLVLSSEQFF

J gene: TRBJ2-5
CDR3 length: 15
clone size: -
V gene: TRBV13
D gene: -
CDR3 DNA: TGTGCCAGCAGCCAGGGGGGTCTAACCTTGGGGACCCAGTACTTC
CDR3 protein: CASSQGGLTLGTQYF

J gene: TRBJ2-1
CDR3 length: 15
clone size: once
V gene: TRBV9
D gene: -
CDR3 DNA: TGTGCCAGCAGCGTAGAACGGAGCTCCTACAATGAGCAGTTCTTC
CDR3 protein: CASSVERSSYNEQFF